One and the same sample provided the 30 T cell receptor beta chains below, sequenced in a study of post-analysis software for immune sequencing data. cDNA libraries of TCR beta carried unique molecular identifiers. From the PCR reads, TCRdb called clonotypes with MiXCR, one entry per CDR3 protein. The profile shows a few hundred thousand distinct CDR3 sequences, about 39% of them singletons. Antigen specificity for these receptors is unknown. Whole-study results and caveats: Compared with controls, patients had more of about five TRBV segments, including TRBV5-6, TRBV5-1 and TRBV20-1.

Sample: blood. The receptor source for this set is a girl aged 2 to 10 with multiple sclerosis.

The chain joins TRBV5-1 to TRBJ1-2; no firm D call. Germline CDR1 reads SGHRS; CDR2 reads YFSETQ. The CDR3 is made up of 15 amino acids. Between the trimmed V and J ends, which lost 0 bases and 0 bases, there was a span of 9 bases. The CDR3 DNA reads as TGCGCCAGCAGCTTGGGGCCGCATCCTAACTATGGCTACACCTTC. Protein product: CASSLGPHPNYGYTF.

This sequence joins TRBV2 and TRBJ2-1, with D perhaps TRBD2 (5 bases). With the DNA end fitting TRBJ2-7 better, the J assignment may be wrong. Germline lookup yields CDR1 SNHLY and CDR2 FYNNEI. This CDR3 comprises 11 residues. The CDR3 DNA sequence: TGTGCCAGCAAAGACTACAATGAGCAGTACTTC. Amino acid sequence: CASKDYNEQYF.

This clonotype was counted between two and nine times. The chain combines TRBV4-1 with TRBJ2-7, with a weak D call TRBD1 (6 bases). Germline V gene sequence: CDR1 MGHRA, CDR2 YSYEKL. This CDR3 spans 15 amino acids. The V gene lost 0 bases and the J gene lost 4 bases, with 13 bases spanning the gap. CDR3 region: CASSQDGRGQYEQYF. The CDR3 DNA follows: TGCGCCAGCAGCCAAGATGGCAGGGGACAATACGAGCAGTACTTC.

The chain employs TRBV27 and TRBJ2-4; D may be TRBD2 (5 bases). The J call could be wrong; TRBJ2-7 is a better fit for the DNA end. CDR1 is MNHEY and CDR2 is SMNVEV in the germline V gene (reference sequence). The CDR3 totals 15 residues. Here the CDR3 DNA reads TGTGCCAGCAGTTTATTCGGCCTAGCTGGTTACGAGCAGTACTTC. Translated, it gives CASSLFGLAGYEQYF.

This clonotype was detected a few times. The chain links TRBV20-1 to TRBJ2-7, with 8 nucleotides matching TRBD2. With 5 bases clipped from V and 6 bases from J, the junction kept 9 bases outside the gene matches. The CDR3 has 13 residues. Per germline, CDR1 DFQATT and CDR2 SNEGSKA (reference sequence). The CDR3: CSAFAGTRAEQYF. The CDR3 DNA follows: TGCAGTGCTTTCGCCGGGACTAGGGCCGAGCAGTACTTC.

The genes are TRBV20-1 and TRBJ2-7; 16 bases line up with TRBD2. Germline V gene lookup returns CDR1 DFQATT and CDR2 SNEGSKA (reference sequence). Trimming cost V 6 bases and J 3 bases; bases outside gene matches: 11. The CDR3 extends over 17 amino acids. CDR3 loop: CSARRGTSGRAVYEQYF. CDR3 coding DNA: TGCAGTGCGAGAAGGGGGACTAGCGGGAGGGCCGTCTACGAGCAGTACTTC.

This clonotype has only a few counts. The rearrangement joins TRBV6-6 to TRBJ1-1; 7 bases are a match to TRBD1. The V segment lost 4 bases and the J segment 3 bases; nucleotides outside the gene matches: 8. This CDR3 region has 15 residues. The germline gives CDR1 MNHNY, CDR2 SVGAGI (reference sequence). The CDR3 sequence is CASSSIGGRDTEAFF. CDR3 DNA: TGTGCCAGCAGTTCCATAGGGGGCAGGGACACTGAAGCTTTCTTT.

The V call is TRBV3-1, the J call TRBJ2-5, with D perhaps TRBD1 (5 bases). Germline CDR1 reads LGHDT; CDR2 reads YNNKEL (reference sequence). V lost 2 bases and J 5 bases, leaving 15 bases between the germline ends. The CDR3 spans 15 residues. The DNA for the CDR3 is TGTGCCAGCAGCCAAAGACAGAGTAGCCGGGAGACCCAGTACTTC. Translated: CASSQRQSSRETQYF.

J is TRBJ1-1 and V is TRBV5-6, with 7 bases aligning to TRBD1. Germline loops: CDR1 SGHDT, CDR2 YYEEEE. Unmatched junction bases numbered 1, after V lost 2 bases and J lost 6 bases. The CDR3 has 12 amino acids. Written as DNA, the CDR3 is TGTGCCAGCAGCTTCGGGACAGCTGAAGCTTTCTTT. Translating gives CASSFGTAEAFF.

This clonotype has a handful of counts. The rearrangement uses TRBV5-5 and TRBJ2-5; D is perhaps TRBD2 (5 bases). The CDR3 consists of 16 residues. V was cut by 4 bases and J by 2 bases, with 18 bases left in between. CDR1 is SGHKS, CDR2 YYEKEE, per germline (reference sequence). Here the CDR3 reads CASSREPRRTQETQYF. CDR3 bases: TGTGCCAGCAGCCGAGAACCCAGACGGACTCAAGAGACCCAGTACTTC.

The CDR3 is CSARDDLPYEQYF. The CDR3 DNA sequence: TGCAGTGCTAGAGACGACCTCCCGTACGAGCAGTACTTC. The chain combines TRBV20-1 with TRBJ2-7; D ambiguous. The CDR3 runs to 13 residues. Germline V gene sequence: CDR1 DFQATT, CDR2 SNEGSKA (reference sequence). Trimming took off 0 bases at V and 4 bases at J, with 10 bases between the two ends.

This chain joins TRBV28 and TRBJ2-3, with D tentatively TRBD1 or TRBD2 (6 bases each). Germline V gives CDR1 MDHEN, CDR2 SYDVKM. This CDR3 is 16 amino acids long. Trimming left V 6 bases short and J 4 bases short, with 20 bases between. The CDR3, as DNA: TGTGCCAGCAGAGGCCCCCGGGGGCGCTGGCCAGATACGCAGTATTTT. Encoded protein: CASRGPRGRWPDTQYF.

The V call is TRBV28, the J call TRBJ1-2; no clear D gene. Looked up from germline, CDR1 is MDHEN and CDR2 is SYDVKM. The CDR3 runs to 14 residues. The V and J ends lost 3 bases and 8 bases respectively, with 16 bases between them. The CDR3 sequence: CASSFSGFRLGYTF. CDR3 nucleotides: TGTGCCAGCAGTTTTTCCGGGTTCCGGTTAGGCTACACCTTC.

V gene TRBV7-9 combines with J gene TRBJ1-1; D remains ambiguous. CDR1 SEHNR and CDR2 FQNEAQ come from the germline V gene (reference sequence). V was trimmed by 2 bases and J by 3 bases, leaving 13 bases between them. This CDR3 contains 15 residues. Written as DNA, the CDR3 is TGTGCCAGCAGCTTAAGTGGAGGGCGCGACACTGAAGCTTTCTTT. Amino acid sequence: CASSLSGGRDTEAFF.

This clonotype has a single count. The chain carries TRBV10-3 and TRBJ1-2; TRBD1 matches 7 bases. After removal of 4 bases from V and 3 bases from J, the junction contained 5 bases not matched to a gene. Germline lookup yields CDR1 ENHRY and CDR2 SYGVKD. This CDR3 has 14 residues. The CDR3 DNA reads as TGTGCCATCAGTGGGGGGACAGTCGACTATGGCTACACCTTC. As protein: CAISGGTVDYGYTF.

This clonotype came up a few times. The V gene is TRBV12-3 or TRBV12-4, the J gene TRBJ2-1; D may match TRBD1 or TRBD2 (5 bases each). The CDR3 covers 14 residues. With 6 bases removed from V and 6 bases from J, the gap between germline ends came to 15 bases. Here the CDR3 reads CASRSGRPLNEQFF. The CDR3 nucleotides read TGTGCCAGCAGGTCGGGACGGCCTCTCAATGAGCAGTTCTTC.

V and J are TRBV6-5 and TRBJ1-1; TRBD1 matches 9 bases. The germline CDR1 and CDR2 sequences are MNHEY and SVGAGI. CDR3 length: 18 residues. J was trimmed by 1 base and V by 0 bases; bases with no gene match: 9. In DNA, the CDR3 is TGTGCCAGCAGTTACTCCGGGATGGGGGACAGGGAGAACACTGAAGCTTTCTTT. It yields the protein CASSYSGMGDRENTEAFF.

The rearrangement joins TRBV27 to TRBJ2-5, with D perhaps TRBD2 (6 bases). The J call is in doubt because the DNA end fits TRBJ2-7 better. CDR3 length: 14 amino acids. Germline V gives CDR1 MNHEY, CDR2 SMNVEV (reference sequence). CDR3 nucleotide sequence: TGTGCCAGCAGTTTTCGGGCTAGCGCCTACGAGCAGTACTTC. Translation gives CASSFRASAYEQYF.

Ten or more counts support this clonotype. The chain uses TRBV29-1 and TRBJ2-1, with a tentative D call TRBD2 (6 bases). This CDR3 is 14 amino acids long. Per the germline V gene, CDR1 is SQVTM and CDR2 is ANQGSEA. V was pared by 8 bases and J by 0 bases, with 14 bases between. The CDR3 sequence: CSLTSLSSYNEQFF. The CDR3 DNA reads TGCAGCTTAACTAGCTTATCCTCCTACAATGAGCAGTTCTTC.

The rearrangement links TRBV5-6 to TRBJ1-1; a weak D match, TRBD1 (6 bases). The CDR3 extends over 14 amino acids. V was shortened by 1 base and J by 3 bases, with 10 bases between the two germline ends. Germline V gene sequence: CDR1 SGHDT, CDR2 YYEEEE. The CDR3 nucleotides read TGTGCCAGCAGCTTGCAGGGGTTCGACACTGAAGCTTTCTTT. It encodes CASSLQGFDTEAFF.

The chain couples TRBV29-1 to TRBJ2-3, with D unclear. This CDR3 has 12 amino acids. The V end lost 6 bases, the J end lost 5 bases, and 12 bases lay between the germline ends. In germline, CDR1 is SQVTM, CDR2 ANQGSEA. This CDR3 reads CSVTQRRDTQYF. The CDR3 bases are TGCAGCGTGACGCAAAGAAGAGATACGCAGTATTTT.

This clonotype showed up just once. This may stem from a read error, because a much larger clone lies one nucleotide away. This chain connects TRBV9 to TRBJ2-3; D is ambiguous. Trimming shortened V by 3 bases and J by 4 bases, and 3 bases separated the two germline ends. The CDR3 sequence is 11 residues long. CDR1 SGDLS and CDR2 YYNGEE come from the germline V gene. The DNA for the CDR3 is TGTGCCAGCAGCGCCTCAGATACGCAGTATTTT. It specifies CASSASDTQYF.

The sample holds one count of this clonotype. This chain links TRBV20-1 with TRBJ2-7; 8 nucleotides match TRBD2. Trimming took 1 base from V and 3 from J; bases not matched to a gene: 8. CDR3 length: 15 amino acids. CDR1 and CDR2 (germline): DFQATT, SNEGSKA (reference sequence). DNA for the CDR3: TGCAGTGCTAGAGGAAGGTTGGCGGGGGGCTACGAGCAGTACTTC. This gives the protein CSARGRLAGGYEQYF.

This clonotype was counted only a few times. The rearrangement uses TRBV3-1 and TRBJ2-4; D uncertain. The J call is uncertain, as TRBJ2-7 better fits the DNA end. The germline gives CDR1 LGHDT, CDR2 YNNKEL (reference sequence). CDR3 size: 12 residues. The CDR3 DNA sequence: TGTGCCAGCAGCCAAAGCAACTACGAGCAGTACTTC. Protein sequence: CASSQSNYEQYF.

A few counts support this clonotype. The V and J genes are TRBV4-1 and TRBJ2-1, with 8 bases identical to TRBD2. The junction had 9 bases not matched to a gene; V was cut back by 6 bases and J by 5 bases. The CDR3 is 15 amino acids. The germline V gene has CDR1 MGHRA and CDR2 YSYEKL. The CDR3 region is CASSRAPAGDNEQFF. CDR3 nucleotides: TGCGCCAGCAGTCGCGCCCCAGCGGGGGACAATGAGCAGTTCTTC.

The V gene is TRBV29-1, the J gene TRBJ2-5; D uncertain. The DNA end is more similar to TRBJ2-7, so the J call may be wrong. This CDR3 contains 15 residues. Germline-derived CDR1 and CDR2 are SQVTM and ANQGSEA. The CDR3 loop reads CSVEGMIQSGCEQYF. CDR3 sequence (DNA): TGCAGCGTTGAGGGAATGATTCAGAGTGGGTGCGAGCAGTACTTC.

The rearrangement uses TRBV7-3 and TRBJ2-5; D is ambiguous. CDR3 length equals 15 residues. Trimming took 2 bases from V and 5 from J, leaving 15 bases between them. From germline, CDR1 is SGHTA and CDR2 FQGTGA. The CDR3 nucleotides are TGTGCCAGCAGCTTAGTCTGGGCTCCAGAGGAGACCCAGTACTTC. This codes for CASSLVWAPEETQYF.

In its sample, this clonotype was seen a few times. J is TRBJ1-2 and V is TRBV28; D unresolved. Trimming cost V 4 bases and J 3 bases, with 15 bases left between them. This CDR3 spans 15 amino acids. Germline values: CDR1 MDHEN, CDR2 SYDVKM. The CDR3 bases are TGTGCCAGCAGTTCAGGACCGCCCGGGGACTATGGCTACACCTTC. Its translation is CASSSGPPGDYGYTF.

This chain uses TRBV3-1 with TRBJ2-4; D unclear. In germline, CDR1 is LGHDT, CDR2 YNNKEL (reference sequence). This CDR3 is 15 amino acids long. Trimming cost V 4 bases and J 1 base, with 11 bases left between them. For the CDR3, the DNA is TGTGCCAGCAGCCCCCTGACACGGGCCAAAAACATTCAGTACTTC. It specifies CASSPLTRAKNIQYF.

This clonotype was observed a handful of times. CDR3 protein: CASSSDRIFYEQYF. The CDR3, as DNA: TGTGCCAGCAGCTCCGACAGGATTTTTTACGAGCAGTACTTC. The chain employs TRBV6-2 or TRBV6-3 and TRBJ2-7; D possibly corresponds to TRBD1 (6 bases). Germline V CDR1 and CDR2: MNHEY, SVGEGT. This CDR3 region has 14 residues. The V and J ends lost 6 bases and 4 bases respectively, with 16 bases between them.